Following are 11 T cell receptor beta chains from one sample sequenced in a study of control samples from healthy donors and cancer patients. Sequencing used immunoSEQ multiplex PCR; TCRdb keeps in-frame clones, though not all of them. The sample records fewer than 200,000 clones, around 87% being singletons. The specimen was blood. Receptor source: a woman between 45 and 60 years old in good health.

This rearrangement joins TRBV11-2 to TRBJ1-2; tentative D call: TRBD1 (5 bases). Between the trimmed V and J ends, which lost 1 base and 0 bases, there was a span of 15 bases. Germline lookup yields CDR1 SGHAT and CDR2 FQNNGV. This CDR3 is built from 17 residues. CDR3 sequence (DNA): TGTGCCAGCAGCTTAGTGGCGGGGGTTCAAGCTAACTATGGCTACACCTTC. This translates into CASSLVAGVQANYGYTF.

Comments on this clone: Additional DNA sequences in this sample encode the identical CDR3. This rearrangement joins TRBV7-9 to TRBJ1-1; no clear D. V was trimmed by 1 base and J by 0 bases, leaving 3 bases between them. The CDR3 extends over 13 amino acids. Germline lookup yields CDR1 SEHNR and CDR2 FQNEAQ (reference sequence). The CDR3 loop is CASSLDMNTEAFF. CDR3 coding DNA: TGTGCCAGCAGCTTAGACATGAACACTGAAGCTTTCTTT. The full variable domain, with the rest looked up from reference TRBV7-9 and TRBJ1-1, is DTGVSQNPRHKITKRGQNVTFRCDPISEHNRLYWYRQTLGQGPEFLTYFQNEAQLEKSRLLSDRFSAERPKGSFSTLEIQRTEQGDSAMYLCASSLDMNTEAFFGQGTRLTVV.

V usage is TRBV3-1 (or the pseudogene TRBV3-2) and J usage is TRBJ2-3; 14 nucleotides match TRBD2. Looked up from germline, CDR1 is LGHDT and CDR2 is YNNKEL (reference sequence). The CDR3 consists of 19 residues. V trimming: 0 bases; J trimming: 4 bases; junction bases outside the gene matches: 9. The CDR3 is CASSQEWGLAGVAPDTQYF. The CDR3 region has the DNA TGTGCCAGCAGCCAAGAATGGGGACTAGCGGGAGTGGCCCCAGATACGCAGTATTTT.

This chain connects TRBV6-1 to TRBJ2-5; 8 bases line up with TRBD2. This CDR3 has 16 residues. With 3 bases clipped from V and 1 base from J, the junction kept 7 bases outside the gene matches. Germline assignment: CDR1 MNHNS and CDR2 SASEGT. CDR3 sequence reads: CASSDRAGGFQETQYF. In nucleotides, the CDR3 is TGTGCCAGCAGTGACAGGGCGGGGGGATTCCAAGAGACCCAGTACTTC.

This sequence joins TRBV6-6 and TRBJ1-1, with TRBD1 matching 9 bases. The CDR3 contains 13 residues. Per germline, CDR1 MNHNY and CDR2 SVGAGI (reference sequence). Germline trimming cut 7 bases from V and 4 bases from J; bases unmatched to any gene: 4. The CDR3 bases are TGTGCCAGCACCGGACAGGGGTTCACTGAAGCTTTCTTT. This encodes CASTGQGFTEAFF.

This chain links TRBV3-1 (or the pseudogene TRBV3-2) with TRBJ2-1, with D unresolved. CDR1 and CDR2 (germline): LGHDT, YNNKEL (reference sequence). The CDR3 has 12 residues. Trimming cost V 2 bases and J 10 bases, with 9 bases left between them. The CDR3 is CASSQRPPEQFF. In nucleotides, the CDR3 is TGTGCCAGCAGCCAACGTCCCCCGGAGCAGTTCTTC.

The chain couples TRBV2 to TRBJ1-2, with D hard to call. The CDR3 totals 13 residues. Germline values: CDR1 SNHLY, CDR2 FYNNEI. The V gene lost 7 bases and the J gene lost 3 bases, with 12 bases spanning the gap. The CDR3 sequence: CASTGRFDYGYTF. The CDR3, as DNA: TGTGCCAGCACTGGCAGATTTGACTATGGCTACACCTTC.

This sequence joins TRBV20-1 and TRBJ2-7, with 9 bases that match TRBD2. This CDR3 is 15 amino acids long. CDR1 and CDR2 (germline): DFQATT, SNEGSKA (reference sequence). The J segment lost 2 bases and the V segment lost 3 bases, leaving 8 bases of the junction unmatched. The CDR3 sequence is CSASFLAGNPYEQYF. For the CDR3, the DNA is TGCAGTGCTAGTTTTCTAGCGGGGAATCCCTACGAGCAGTACTTC.

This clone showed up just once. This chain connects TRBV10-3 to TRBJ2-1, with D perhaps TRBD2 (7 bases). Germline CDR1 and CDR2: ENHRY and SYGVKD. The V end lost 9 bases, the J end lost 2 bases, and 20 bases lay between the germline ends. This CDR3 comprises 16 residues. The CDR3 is CAMGGRQEGAYNEQFF. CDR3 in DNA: TGTGCCATGGGCGGGAGACAGGAGGGAGCCTACAATGAGCAGTTCTTC.

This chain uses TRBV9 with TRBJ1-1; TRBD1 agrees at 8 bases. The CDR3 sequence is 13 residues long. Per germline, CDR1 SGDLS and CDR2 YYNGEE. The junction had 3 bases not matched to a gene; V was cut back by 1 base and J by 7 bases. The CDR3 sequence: CASSVKDRGEAFF. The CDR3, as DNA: TGTGCCAGCAGCGTAAAAGACAGGGGTGAAGCTTTCTTT.

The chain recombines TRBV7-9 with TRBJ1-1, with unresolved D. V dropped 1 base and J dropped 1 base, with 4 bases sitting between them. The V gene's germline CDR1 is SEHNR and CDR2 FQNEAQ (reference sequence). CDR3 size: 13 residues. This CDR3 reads CASSLGTNTEAFF. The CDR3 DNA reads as TGTGCCAGCAGCTTAGGAACGAACACTGAAGCTTTCTTT.